These 23 T cell receptor beta chains were all obtained from the same sample, sequenced in a study of shared clonotypes between healthy human individuals. Profiling relied on immunoSEQ multiplex PCR, and the TCRdb table lists in-frame clones only, not all of them. The sample consists of approximately 1,500,000 clones, approximately 98% of them appearing once. The sequencing sample was made of naive CD4+ T cells sorted from blood. Noted subset: CD45RA+ positively selected. The receptor source for this set is a man aged 25-45 years in good health.

The chain is built from TRBV28 and TRBJ1-5; 11 nucleotides agree with TRBD1. Germline lookup yields CDR1 MDHEN and CDR2 SYDVKM. The CDR3 is made up of 15 amino acids. The junction had 7 bases not matched to a gene; V was cut back by 5 bases and J by 7 bases. CDR3 region: CASSTRDRGRQPQHF. The CDR3 region has the DNA TGTGCCAGCAGTACCCGGGACAGGGGGAGGCAGCCCCAGCATTTT.

To note about this clone: In the same sample, other DNA sequences code for this CDR3. The genes are TRBV4-3 and TRBJ2-3, with D uncertain. This CDR3 has 13 amino acids. From germline, CDR1 is LGHNA and CDR2 YSLEER. The V and J ends lost 1 base and 1 base respectively, with 3 bases between them. DNA of the CDR3: TGCGCCAGCAGCCAAGTAGGCACAGATACGCAGTATTTT. Protein: CASSQVGTDTQYF.

The J gene is TRBJ2-3, the V gene TRBV10-3; D remains ambiguous. V lost 5 bases and J 0 bases, leaving 9 bases between the germline ends. The CDR3 contains 14 residues. The germline V gene has CDR1 ENHRY and CDR2 SYGVKD. The CDR3 coding sequence is TGTGCCATCAGTCCGGCTACTAGCACAGATACGCAGTATTTT. As protein: CAISPATSTDTQYF.

The chain recombines TRBV11-2 with TRBJ2-2; possibly TRBD1 for D (5 bases). In germline, CDR1 is SGHAT, CDR2 FQNNGV. Between the trimmed V and J ends, which lost 5 bases and 1 base, there was a span of 11 bases. This CDR3 has 15 residues. CDR3 DNA: TGTGCCAGCAGCACTAAGGGGCGGAACACCGGGGAGCTGTTTTTT. Translating gives CASSTKGRNTGELFF. Supplemented by reference TRBV11-2 and TRBJ2-2, the full variable domain reads EAGVAQSPRYKIIEKRQSVAFWCNPISGHATLYWYQQILGQGPKLLIQFQNNGVVDDSQLPKDRFSAERLKGVDSTLKIQPAKLEDSAVYLCASSTKGRNTGELFFGEGSRLTVL.

V is TRBV19 and J is TRBJ1-5, with D tentatively TRBD1 (5 bases). Trimming stripped 9 bases from V and 0 bases from J, with 15 bases between. This CDR3 contains 15 residues. The V gene's germline CDR1 is LNHDA and CDR2 SQIVND (reference sequence). The CDR3 is CASQTDQGSNQPQHF. CDR3 bases: TGTGCCAGCCAAACTGACCAGGGTAGCAATCAGCCCCAGCATTTT.

The J gene is TRBJ2-3, the V gene TRBV7-9, with D unresolved. V was shortened by 5 bases and J by 6 bases, with 9 bases between the two germline ends. The CDR3 loop spans 12 amino acids. CDR1 SEHNR and CDR2 FQNEAQ come from the germline V gene (reference sequence). CDR3 nucleotide sequence: TGTGCCAGCAGCATTAATAGGGATACGCAGTATTTT. Amino acid sequence: CASSINRDTQYF.

This sequence joins TRBV9 and TRBJ2-1; perhaps TRBD1 as D (5 bases). Germline CDR1 SGDLS, CDR2 YYNGEE. The CDR3 covers 14 residues. Deletions cut 3 bases from V and 9 bases from J, with 16 bases between. The CDR3 DNA is TGTGCCAGCAGCGCTCGGCCAGGGTGGGCTGAGCAGTTCTTC. The encoded protein is CASSARPGWAEQFF.

The chain uses TRBV6-1 and TRBJ1-1, with 9 bases that match TRBD1. The junction had 2 bases not matched to a gene; V was cut back by 3 bases and J by 0 bases. The CDR3 has 15 amino acids. Germline V gene data show CDR1 as MNHNS and CDR2 as SASEGT. The CDR3 is CASSDRDRVNTEAFF. CDR3 DNA: TGTGCCAGCAGTGACCGGGACAGGGTGAACACTGAAGCTTTCTTT.

This rearrangement joins TRBV28 to TRBJ2-7; 7 bases agree with TRBD2. The germline V gene has CDR1 MDHEN and CDR2 SYDVKM. V dropped 5 bases and J dropped 2; count of bases not matched to a gene: 6. The CDR3 extends over 14 amino acids. The CDR3, as DNA: TGTGCCAGCAGTACTGCCGGGGGGACCTACGAGCAGTACTTC. It translates to CASSTAGGTYEQYF.

The chain joins TRBV28 to TRBJ1-5; a weak D match, TRBD1 (6 bases). Germline CDR1 reads MDHEN; CDR2 reads SYDVKM. V lost 1 base, J lost 3 bases, and 10 bases lay in between. The length of the CDR3 is 15 residues. CDR3 residues: CASSLLGGTNQPQHF. CDR3 nucleotide sequence: TGTGCCAGCAGTTTATTAGGGGGGACCAATCAGCCCCAGCATTTT.

The V gene is TRBV5-1, the J gene TRBJ2-7, with 7 nucleotides matching TRBD2. Germline CDR1 SGHRS, CDR2 YFSETQ. Trimming cost V 0 bases and J 3 bases; bases outside gene matches: 6. The CDR3 spans 15 residues. The DNA of the CDR3 is TGCGCCAGCAGCTTGGTGAGCGGGACGGACTACGAGCAGTACTTC. Translating gives CASSLVSGTDYEQYF.

The chain combines TRBV18 with TRBJ2-5; D is unresolved. CDR3 length: 16 amino acids. Trimming removed 1 base at V and 3 bases at J, with 15 bases between. Germline CDR1 KGHSH, CDR2 LQKENI. The CDR3 loop reads CASSPLGPNLKETQYF. CDR3 in DNA: TGTGCCAGCTCACCACTCGGACCCAACCTTAAAGAGACCCAGTACTTC.

The J gene is TRBJ2-7, the V gene TRBV5-1; D is ambiguous. The CDR3 extends over 15 amino acids. Germline V gene data show CDR1 as SGHRS and CDR2 as YFSETQ. V lost 0 bases and J 0 bases, leaving 10 bases between the germline ends. Here the CDR3 reads CASSLARSASYEQYF. The CDR3 bases are TGCGCCAGCAGCTTGGCACGGTCGGCCTCCTACGAGCAGTACTTC.

The CDR3 DNA sequence: TGTGCCAGCAGCTTAGAAGGGACAGGGAGGCTGGGGCAGTACTTC. This sequence encodes CASSLEGTGRLGQYF. The chain joins TRBV7-6 to TRBJ2-7; TRBD1 matches 9 bases. Germline V gene lookup returns CDR1 SGHVS and CDR2 FNYEAQ. Unmatched junction bases numbered 10, after V lost 1 base and J lost 9 bases. This CDR3 is 15 amino acids long.

The V and J genes are TRBV18 and TRBJ2-3; 8 bases line up with TRBD1. Trimming at V came to 1 base and at J to 0 bases, leaving 3 bases not matched to a gene. This CDR3 is built from 16 residues. In germline, CDR1 is KGHSH, CDR2 LQKENI. DNA for the CDR3: TGTGCCAGCTCACCACTTGACAGGGGAAGCACAGATACGCAGTATTTT. It yields the protein CASSPLDRGSTDTQYF.

This chain links TRBV11-2 with TRBJ2-5; 13 nucleotides agree with TRBD2. CDR1 and CDR2 (germline): SGHAT, FQNNGV. The CDR3 runs 16 residues. Trimming took 4 bases from V and 4 from J; bases not matched to a gene: 6. The CDR3 sequence: CASSSGLAGLRETQYF. CDR3 nucleotides: TGTGCCAGCAGCTCGGGACTAGCGGGATTACGAGAGACCCAGTACTTC.

The chain links TRBV5-5 to TRBJ2-7; possible D gene TRBD2, 6 bases. Trimming cost V 7 bases and J 4 bases, with 21 bases left between them. In germline, CDR1 is SGHKS, CDR2 YYEKEE (reference sequence). The CDR3 is made up of 15 amino acids. The CDR3 here is CASALYGTSIYEQYF. CDR3 nucleotides: TGTGCCAGCGCCCTTTACGGGACTTCTATTTACGAGCAGTACTTC.

The chain carries TRBV9 and TRBJ1-2, with D uncertain. CDR1 and CDR2 (germline): SGDLS, YYNGEE. The CDR3 is 12 amino acids. Trimming removed 5 bases at V and 5 bases at J, with 10 bases between. The CDR3, as DNA: TGTGCCAGCAGTGGGTCCAATTATGGCTACACCTTC. Protein: CASSGSNYGYTF. The full variable domain, completed using reference TRBV9 and TRBJ1-2, is DSGVTQTPKHLITATGQRVTLRCSPRSGDLSVYWYQQSLDQGLQFLIQYYNGEERAKGNILERFSAQQFPDLHSELNLSSLELGDSALYFCASSGSNYGYTFGSGTRLTVV.

As to this clone: The germline gene is not matched at one end of the junction; a read error may be the cause. The V gene is TRBV4-1, the J gene TRBJ2-7; 9 bases fit TRBD1. Germline CDR1 is MGHRA and CDR2 is YSYEKL. CDR3 length equals 14 residues. DNA of the CDR3: TGCGCCAGCAGCCAGATAACAGGGGGCGCATATCCCACCTTC. Amino acids: CASSQITGGAYPTF.

This chain joins TRBV9 and TRBJ2-2; D unresolved. Trimming stripped 3 bases from V and 5 bases from J, with 17 bases between. The CDR3 extends over 16 amino acids. The germline V gene has CDR1 SGDLS and CDR2 YYNGEE. In DNA, the CDR3 is TGTGCCAGCAGCGCTAGAGGCTCTGGAAATACCGGGGAGCTGTTTTTT. It specifies CASSARGSGNTGELFF.

The rearrangement joins TRBV30 to TRBJ1-5; D gene unclear. This CDR3 is built from 16 residues. CDR1 is GTSNPN and CDR2 is SVGIG in the germline V gene (reference sequence). The V and J ends lost 3 bases and 2 bases respectively, with 17 bases between them. The CDR3 DNA reads TGTGCCTGGAGCCCCCAATGTTCGCAGGGCAATCAGCCCCAGCATTTT. It translates to CAWSPQCSQGNQPQHF.

V gene TRBV28 combines with J gene TRBJ1-2; no firm D call. V was trimmed by 2 bases and J by 7 bases, leaving 11 bases between them. The CDR3 contains 13 residues. Germline loops: CDR1 MDHEN, CDR2 SYDVKM. The CDR3 reads CASSLTLGGGYTF. CDR3 DNA sequence: TGTGCCAGCAGTTTAACTCTTGGCGGTGGCTACACCTTC.

V gene TRBV7-6 combines with J gene TRBJ1-2; 7 bases are shared with TRBD1. After removal of 5 bases from V and 1 base from J, the junction contained 4 bases not matched to a gene. Looked up from germline, CDR1 is SGHVS and CDR2 is FNYEAQ. CDR3 size: 14 residues. As DNA, the CDR3 is TGTGCCAGCAGCCCGACAGGGATTAACTATGGCTACACCTTC. This sequence encodes CASSPTGINYGYTF.